The 29 T cell receptor beta chains given below trace back to one sample, sequenced in a study of blood T cell repertoires in COVID-19. Some clones are missing from TCRdb's copy, which holds only in-frame ones; the method was immunoSEQ multiplex PCR. The repertoire holds more than 100,000 clones, with roughly 89% as singletons. Sequencing was carried out using peripheral blood. Receptors were obtained from a man aged 45 to 65 with active or convalescent COVID-19.

This clone was counted a single time. The gene calls are TRBV11-3 and TRBJ2-2; 8 bases line up with TRBD1. The CDR3 has 15 amino acids. The trim removed 5 bases at V and 1 base at J, leaving 3 bases unmatched. Germline loops: CDR1 SGHNT, CDR2 YENEEA. The CDR3 DNA reads TGTGCCAGCAGCGCCGGGACAGGGAACACCGGGGAGCTGTTTTTT. Protein sequence: CASSAGTGNTGELFF.

The rearrangement links TRBV14 to TRBJ1-4, with 11 bases that match TRBD1. Germline assignment: CDR1 SGHDN and CDR2 FVKESK. The CDR3 has 18 amino acids. Trimming cost V 2 bases and J 8 bases; bases outside gene matches: 13. CDR3 sequence reads: CASSQRTGGAPLKEKLFF. The CDR3 DNA reads TGTGCCAGCAGCCAAAGGACAGGGGGCGCCCCCCTAAAGGAAAAACTGTTTTTT.

V is TRBV6-5 and J is TRBJ2-7; maybe TRBD1 (5 bases). This CDR3 is built from 15 residues. CDR1 is MNHEY and CDR2 is SVGAGI in the germline V gene. The V end lost 5 bases, the J end lost 4 bases, and 18 bases lay between the germline ends. The CDR3 spells CASSTRSGSRYEQYF. In DNA form, the CDR3 reads TGTGCCAGCAGTACAAGGTCAGGGTCCCGTTACGAGCAGTACTTC.

J is TRBJ1-1 and V is TRBV5-4; D remains unclear. V lost 1 base, J lost 1 base, and 8 bases lay in between. There are 14 residues in the CDR3. Germline-derived CDR1 and CDR2 are SGHNT and YYREEE (reference sequence). This chain's CDR3 is CASSLPQANTEAFF. As DNA, the CDR3 is TGTGCCAGCAGCTTGCCGCAGGCGAACACTGAAGCTTTCTTT. Filled out from reference TRBV5-4 and TRBJ1-1, the complete variable domain reads ETGVTQSPTHLIKTRGQQVTLRCSSQSGHNTVSWYQQALGQGPQFIFQYYREEENGRGNFPPRFSGLQFPNYSSELNVNALELDDSALYLCASSLPQANTEAFFGQGTRLTVV.

V usage is TRBV2 and J usage is TRBJ2-2; D gene ambiguous. In germline, CDR1 is SNHLY, CDR2 FYNNEI. The CDR3 runs to 12 residues. Trimming pared 1 base from V and 8 bases from J, leaving 5 bases between. CDR3 sequence reads: CASSEDSGELFF. The CDR3 coding sequence is TGTGCCAGCAGTGAAGACAGTGGGGAGCTGTTTTTT.

In its sample, this clone was seen once. V gene TRBV30 combines with J gene TRBJ1-1; 7 nucleotides agree with TRBD1. CDR3 length equals 15 residues. The V gene's germline CDR1 is GTSNPN and CDR2 SVGIG (reference sequence). V shed 4 bases, J shed 1 base, and the junction held 9 bases outside the gene matches. The CDR3 nucleotides are TGTGCCTGGACCCGTTTGGGACAGCCGAACACTGAAGCTTTCTTT. Its translation is CAWTRLGQPNTEAFF.

The rearrangement links TRBV27 to TRBJ1-5, with D possibly matching TRBD1 (5 bases). CDR1 MNHEY and CDR2 SMNVEV come from the germline V gene (reference sequence). CDR3 length: 11 residues. The chain's CDR3 is CGQISNQPQHF. The CDR3 DNA reads TGTGGACAGATTAGCAATCAGCCCCAGCATTTT.

Written as DNA, the CDR3 is TGTGCCAGCAGCCAAGCCTGGTCTAGATACAATGAGCAGTTCTTC. Its translation is CASSQAWSRYNEQFF. The rearrangement uses TRBV3-1 (or the pseudogene TRBV3-2) and TRBJ2-1; unclear D gene. CDR3 length equals 15 residues. CDR1 is LGHDT, CDR2 YNNKEL, per germline (reference sequence). Trimming took off 1 base at V and 4 bases at J, with 11 bases between the two ends.

This chain's CDR3 is CAINSPGVEAETQYF. CDR3 sequence (DNA): TGTGCCATCAATAGTCCAGGGGTGGAAGCGGAGACCCAGTACTTC. This chain connects TRBV10-3 to TRBJ2-5; D is possibly TRBD1 (6 bases). V was pared by 7 bases and J by 5 bases, with 20 bases between. From germline, CDR1 is ENHRY and CDR2 SYGVKD. CDR3 length equals 15 residues.

The chain employs TRBV21-1 and TRBJ1-5; TRBD1, the D gene given by the table, was not confirmed from the DNA. TRBV21-1 is marked as a pseudogene. The CDR3 has 21 residues. The CDR3: CASSKGPSLDRGWDSNQPQHF. The CDR3 DNA sequence: TGTGCCAGCAGCAAAGGCCCCTCTTTGGACAGGGGTTGGGATAGCAATCAGCCCCAGCATTTT.

The rearrangement uses TRBV5-8 and TRBJ2-1; a possible D gene is TRBD1 (5 bases). This CDR3 is built from 12 residues. Germline loops: CDR1 SGHTS, CDR2 YDEGEE. Trimming took 3 bases from V and 7 from J, leaving 8 bases between them. The CDR3 DNA sequence: TGTGCCAGCAGCTCAGCAGGGAATGAGCAGTTCTTC. Translation: CASSSAGNEQFF.

The V call is TRBV4-2, the J call TRBJ2-3; 12 bases are shared with TRBD2. CDR3 length equals 15 residues. Germline loops: CDR1 LGHNA, CDR2 YNFKEQ. Unmatched junction bases numbered 3, after V lost 3 bases and J lost 5 bases. Here the CDR3 DNA reads TGTGCCAGCAGCCATCGGACTAGCGGGAAAGATACGCAGTATTTT. This encodes CASSHRTSGKDTQYF.

There are a few counts of this clone. This rearrangement joins TRBV19 to TRBJ1-3; TRBD1 might be the D (6 bases). The CDR3 is 14 residues long. Trimming removed 5 bases at V and 7 bases at J, with 15 bases between. The germline CDR1 and CDR2 sequences are LNHDA and SQIVND (reference sequence). The CDR3 region has the DNA TGTGCCAGTAGTGTCGGGACAACCGGTAACACCATATATTTT. Amino acid sequence: CASSVGTTGNTIYF.

The chain joins TRBV2 to TRBJ2-5; possible D gene TRBD2, 7 bases. The germline CDR1 and CDR2 sequences are SNHLY and FYNNEI. The CDR3 runs 12 residues. V lost 6 bases to trimming and J lost 4 bases, with 9 bases between them. CDR3 residues: CASRGGGETQYF. CDR3 nucleotides: TGTGCCAGCAGGGGAGGGGGAGAGACCCAGTACTTC.

The rearrangement uses TRBV30 and TRBJ1-5, with TRBD1 matching over 8 bases. The V segment lost 3 bases and the J segment 0 bases; nucleotides outside the gene matches: 13. The CDR3 spans 18 residues. The germline gives CDR1 GTSNPN, CDR2 SVGIG (reference sequence). The CDR3 region has the DNA TGTGCCTGGAGCGCCGGGACAGGACTTATACTTAGCAATCAGCCCCAGCATTTT. Amino acids: CAWSAGTGLILSNQPQHF.

In this sample, this clone is medium-sized. J is TRBJ2-7 and V is TRBV4-3, with D maybe TRBD1 (5 bases). Germline CDR1 LGHNA, CDR2 YSLEER. V was trimmed by 5 bases and J by 5 bases, leaving 19 bases between them. CDR3 length equals 15 residues. This CDR3 reads CASSFGHSASDEQYF. CDR3 nucleotide sequence: TGCGCCAGCAGCTTCGGACATTCGGCGTCCGACGAGCAGTACTTC.

Only one count was recorded for this clone. V gene TRBV3-1 (or the pseudogene TRBV3-2) combines with J gene TRBJ2-2; TRBD2 might be the D (5 bases). The V end was cut by 4 bases, the J end by 7 bases, with 10 bases between. The CDR3 is 13 residues long. The germline CDR1 and CDR2 sequences are LGHDT and YNNKEL (reference sequence). The CDR3 DNA sequence: TGTGCCAGCAGCCCTCTAGCAATCGGGGAGCTGTTTTTT. Amino acids: CASSPLAIGELFF.

This clone showed up just once. The gene calls are TRBV29-1 and TRBJ2-7; 9 nucleotides match TRBD2. V shed 6 bases and J 5 bases; nucleotides not matched to a gene: 8. The CDR3 loop spans 13 amino acids. The germline V gene has CDR1 SQVTM and CDR2 ANQGSEA. CDR3 in amino acids: CSVIAGVADEQYF. The CDR3 DNA follows: TGCAGCGTGATAGCGGGAGTGGCCGACGAGCAGTACTTC.

The chain uses TRBV25-1 and TRBJ1-6; 8 positions match TRBD1. Germline lookup yields CDR1 MGHDK and CDR2 SYGVNS. Losses at the gene ends were 6 bases for V and 5 bases for J; bases not matched to a gene: 3. This CDR3 has 14 amino acids. The CDR3 region has the DNA TGTGCCAGCAGCCGGGGACAGGATAATTCACCCCTCCACTTT. The encoded protein is CASSRGQDNSPLHF.

The chain recombines TRBV6-2 or TRBV6-3 with TRBJ1-3; D not resolved. The CDR3 is 17 residues long. In germline, CDR1 is MNHEY, CDR2 SVGEGT. Trimming removed 2 bases from V and 0 bases from J, with 14 bases in between. The CDR3 reads CASSYPARRFSGNTIYF. CDR3 DNA sequence: TGTGCCAGCAGTTACCCGGCCCGGAGATTCTCTGGAAACACCATATATTTT.

V and J are TRBV6-5 and TRBJ1-1; no definite D call. This CDR3 spans 14 amino acids. The V gene's germline CDR1 is MNHEY and CDR2 SVGAGI. V was trimmed by 5 bases and J by 1 base, leaving 11 bases between them. In DNA form, the CDR3 reads TGTGCCAGCAGTCAGAGAGGCCCGAACACTGAAGCTTTCTTT. Its protein product is CASSQRGPNTEAFF.

The V and J genes are TRBV9 and TRBJ2-3, with 12 bases identical to TRBD2. The CDR3 extends over 15 amino acids. The germline V gene encodes CDR1 SGDLS and CDR2 YYNGEE. J was trimmed by 4 bases and V by 3 bases; bases with no gene match: 3. In DNA form, the CDR3 reads TGTGCCAGCAGCGGGCTAGCGGGGGGGCCAGATACGCAGTATTTT. Encoded protein: CASSGLAGGPDTQYF.

The V gene is TRBV10-3, the J gene TRBJ2-7; 7 nucleotides agree with TRBD1. The CDR3 is made up of 15 amino acids. CDR1 ENHRY and CDR2 SYGVKD come from the germline V gene. The trim removed 3 bases at V and 3 bases at J, leaving 8 bases unmatched. The CDR3 sequence is CAISEASTGYYEQYF. DNA for the CDR3: TGTGCCATCAGTGAAGCGTCGACAGGGTACTACGAGCAGTACTTC.

This clone was detected only once. This sequence joins TRBV6-6 and TRBJ2-5; D is perhaps TRBD2 (5 bases). Trimming removed 4 bases from V and 1 base from J, with 10 bases in between. The CDR3 covers 14 residues. Germline V gene lookup returns CDR1 MNHNY and CDR2 SVGAGI (reference sequence). The chain's CDR3 is CASSLPGSQETQYF. As DNA, the CDR3 is TGTGCCAGCAGTTTGCCGGGATCCCAAGAGACCCAGTACTTC.

In this sample, this clone turned up a few times. The J gene is TRBJ1-5, the V gene TRBV6-1, with D perhaps TRBD1 (6 bases). This CDR3 comprises 13 residues. Germline loops: CDR1 MNHNS, CDR2 SASEGT. V was trimmed by 3 bases and J by 4 bases, leaving 7 bases between them. The DNA for the CDR3 is TGTGCCAGCAGTGAGGACAGAAATCAGCCCCAGCATTTT. Protein: CASSEDRNQPQHF.

The chain recombines TRBV19 with TRBJ1-2; maybe TRBD1 (6 bases). Germline assignment: CDR1 LNHDA and CDR2 SQIVND (reference sequence). Trimming pared 6 bases from V and 0 bases from J, leaving 14 bases between. This CDR3 spans 15 amino acids. CDR3 residues: CASSSDRKANYGYTF. In DNA, the CDR3 is TGTGCCAGTAGCTCCGACAGGAAAGCTAACTATGGCTACACCTTC.

The chain recombines TRBV18 with TRBJ2-1, with TRBD2 matching 8 bases. Trimming took 4 bases from V and 0 from J; bases not matched to a gene: 5. The CDR3 extends over 16 amino acids. Germline lookup yields CDR1 KGHSH and CDR2 LQKENI. The CDR3 is CASSLSGSSSYNEQFF. The CDR3 coding sequence is TGTGCCAGCTCACTCAGCGGGAGTAGCTCCTACAATGAGCAGTTCTTC.

J is TRBJ1-3 and V is TRBV5-6, with 7 bases identical to TRBD1. V lost 1 base and J lost 0; bases outside the gene matches: 7. Germline CDR1 and CDR2: SGHDT and YYEEEE. The length of the CDR3 is 17 residues. The CDR3: CASSLYGGQTSGNTIYF. The CDR3 DNA is TGTGCCAGCAGCTTGTATGGGGGACAGACCTCTGGAAACACCATATATTTT.

The genes are TRBV3-1 (or the pseudogene TRBV3-2) and TRBJ2-5, with D perhaps TRBD2 (5 bases). The V gene's germline CDR1 is LGHDT and CDR2 YNNKEL (reference sequence). The CDR3 is 17 amino acids. V was pared by 3 bases and J by 2 bases, with 19 bases between. Here the CDR3 reads CASSHPGRVSMQETQYF. The CDR3 bases are TGTGCCAGCAGCCACCCGGGAAGGGTCAGCATGCAAGAGACCCAGTACTTC.